This TCR beta chain was sequenced in a study of T cells in tuberculosis. Chain pairing is unknown; alpha and beta were sequenced separately. The method was immunoSEQ multiplex PCR; TCRdb's version includes in-frame clones alone and lacks a portion of them. Here the sample spans about 59,000 clones, 81% being singletons. Sorting used thawed, overnight-rested PBMC stained with anti-CD3, a viability dye and GMM-loaded CD1B tetramer. CD1B tetramers were loaded with Rhodococcus equi-derived C32 glucose monomycolate. The CDR3 consists of 14 residues. The V end was cut by 6 bases, the J end by 2 bases, with 13 bases between. Germline CDR1 LNHDA, CDR2 SQIVND (reference sequence). General observations from the study: The stringent gate may have excluded weak CD1B-GMM tetramer binders.

Sequencing was done on a sample of CD1b-GMM tetramer-negative cells sorted from PBMCs. The rearrangement uses TRBV19 and TRBJ1-1; D is undetermined. This sequence was found in an adult woman with latent tuberculosis. Written as DNA, the CDR3 is TGTGCCAGTAGGGCGGGAGGGAGCAACACTGAAGCTTTCTTT. This sequence encodes CASRAGGSNTEAFF.